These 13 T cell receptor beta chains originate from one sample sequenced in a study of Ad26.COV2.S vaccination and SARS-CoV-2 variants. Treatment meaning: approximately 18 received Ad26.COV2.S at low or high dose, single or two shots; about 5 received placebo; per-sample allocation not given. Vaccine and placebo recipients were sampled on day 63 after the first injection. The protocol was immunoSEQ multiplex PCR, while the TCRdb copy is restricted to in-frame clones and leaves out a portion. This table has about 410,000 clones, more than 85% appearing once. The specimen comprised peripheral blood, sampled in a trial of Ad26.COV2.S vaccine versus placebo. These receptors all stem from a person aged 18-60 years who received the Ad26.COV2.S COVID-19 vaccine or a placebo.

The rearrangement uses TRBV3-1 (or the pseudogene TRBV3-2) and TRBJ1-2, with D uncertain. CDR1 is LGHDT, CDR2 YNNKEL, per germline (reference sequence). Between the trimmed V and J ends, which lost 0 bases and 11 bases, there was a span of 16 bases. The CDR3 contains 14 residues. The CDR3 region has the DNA TGTGCCAGCAGCCAAGAAGGCGCCCCTGCCGGGTACACCTTC. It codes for CASSQEGAPAGYTF.

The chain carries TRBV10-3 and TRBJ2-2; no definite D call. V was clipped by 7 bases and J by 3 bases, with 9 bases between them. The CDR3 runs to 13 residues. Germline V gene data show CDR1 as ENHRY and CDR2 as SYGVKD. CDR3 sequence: CAIKYSYTGELFF. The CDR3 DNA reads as TGTGCCATCAAATATTCTTACACCGGGGAGCTGTTTTTT.

The CDR3 sequence is CASSLVGSGGSYEQYF. The CDR3 DNA follows: TGTGCCAGCAGCTTAGTTGGTAGCGGGGGTTCCTACGAGCAGTACTTC. The chain joins TRBV7-8 to TRBJ2-7, with 9 bases identical to TRBD2. Germline V lookup: CDR1 SGHVS, CDR2 FQNEAQ. The CDR3 covers 16 residues. V was pared by 1 base and J by 1 base, with 5 bases of the junction left unmatched.

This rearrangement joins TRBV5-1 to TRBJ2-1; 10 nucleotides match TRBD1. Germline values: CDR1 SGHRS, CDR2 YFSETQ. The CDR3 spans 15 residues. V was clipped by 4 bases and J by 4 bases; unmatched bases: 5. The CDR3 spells CASSLEGQGYNEQFF. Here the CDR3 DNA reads TGCGCCAGCAGCCTGGAGGGACAGGGGTACAATGAGCAGTTCTTC.

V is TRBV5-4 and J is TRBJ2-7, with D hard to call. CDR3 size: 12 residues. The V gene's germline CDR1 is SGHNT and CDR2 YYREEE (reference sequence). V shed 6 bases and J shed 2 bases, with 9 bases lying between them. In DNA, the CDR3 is TGTGCCAGCACCGATGGGGCCTACGAGCAGTACTTC. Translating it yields CASTDGAYEQYF. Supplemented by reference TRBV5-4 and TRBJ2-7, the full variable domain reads ETGVTQSPTHLIKTRGQQVTLRCSSQSGHNTVSWYQQALGQGPQFIFQYYREEENGRGNFPPRFSGLQFPNYSSELNVNALELDDSALYLCASTDGAYEQYFGPGTRLTVT.

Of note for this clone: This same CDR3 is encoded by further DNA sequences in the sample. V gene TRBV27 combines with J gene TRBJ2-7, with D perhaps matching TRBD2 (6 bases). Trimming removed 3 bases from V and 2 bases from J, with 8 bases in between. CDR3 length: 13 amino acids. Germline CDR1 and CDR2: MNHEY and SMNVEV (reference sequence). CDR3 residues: CASSLGGPYEQYF. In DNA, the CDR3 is TGTGCCAGCAGTTTGGGAGGCCCCTACGAGCAGTACTTC.

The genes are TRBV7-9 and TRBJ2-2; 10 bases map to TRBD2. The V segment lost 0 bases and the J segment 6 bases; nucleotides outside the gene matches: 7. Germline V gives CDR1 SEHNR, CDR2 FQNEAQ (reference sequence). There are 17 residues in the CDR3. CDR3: CASSLASRAGGPGELFF. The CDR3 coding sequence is TGTGCCAGCAGCTTAGCGTCACGAGCGGGGGGGCCCGGGGAGCTGTTTTTT.

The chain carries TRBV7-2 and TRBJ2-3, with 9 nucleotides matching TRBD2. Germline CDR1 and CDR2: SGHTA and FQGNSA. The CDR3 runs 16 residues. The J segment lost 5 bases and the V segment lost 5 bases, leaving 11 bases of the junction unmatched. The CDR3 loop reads CASSPQGGGAVDTQYF. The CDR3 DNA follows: TGTGCCAGCAGCCCCCAAGGCGGGGGGGCCGTAGATACGCAGTATTTT.

CDR3 region: CASSLGTAETGELFF. The CDR3 region has the DNA TGTGCCAGCAGCTTAGGGACAGCGGAGACCGGGGAGCTGTTTTTT. The rearrangement joins TRBV7-2 to TRBJ2-2, with D tentatively TRBD1 (6 bases). Trimming removed 1 base from V and 5 bases from J, with 11 bases in between. This CDR3 comprises 15 residues. CDR1 is SGHTA, CDR2 FQGNSA, per germline.

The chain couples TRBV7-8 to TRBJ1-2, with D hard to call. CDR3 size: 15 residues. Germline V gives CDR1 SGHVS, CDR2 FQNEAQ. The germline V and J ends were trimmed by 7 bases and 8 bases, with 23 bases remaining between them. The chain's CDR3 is CASNSLGQDFRGYTF. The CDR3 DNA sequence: TGTGCCAGCAACTCCTTAGGGCAAGATTTTAGGGGCTACACCTTC. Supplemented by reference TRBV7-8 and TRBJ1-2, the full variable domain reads GAGVSQSPRYKVAKRGQDVALRCDPISGHVSLFWYQQALGQGPEFLTYFQNEAQLDKSGLPSDRFFAERPEGSVSTLKIQRTQQEDSAVYLCASNSLGQDFRGYTFGSGTRLTVV.

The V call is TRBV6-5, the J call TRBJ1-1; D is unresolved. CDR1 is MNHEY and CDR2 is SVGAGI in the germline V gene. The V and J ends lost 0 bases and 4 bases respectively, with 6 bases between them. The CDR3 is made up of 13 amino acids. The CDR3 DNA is TGTGCCAGCAGTTACTCATGGCTCACTGAAGCTTTCTTT. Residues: CASSYSWLTEAFF.

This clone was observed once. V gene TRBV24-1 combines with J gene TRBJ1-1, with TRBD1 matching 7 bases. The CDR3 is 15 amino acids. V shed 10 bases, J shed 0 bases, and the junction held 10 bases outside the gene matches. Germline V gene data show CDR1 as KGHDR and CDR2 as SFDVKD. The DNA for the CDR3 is TGTGCCACGCTCCTTCCAGGGGGGCTGAACACTGAAGCTTTCTTT. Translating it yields CATLLPGGLNTEAFF.

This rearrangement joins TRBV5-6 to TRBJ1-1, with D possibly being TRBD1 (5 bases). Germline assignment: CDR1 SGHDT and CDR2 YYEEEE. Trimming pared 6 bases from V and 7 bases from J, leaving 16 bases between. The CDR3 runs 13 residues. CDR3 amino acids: CASMLFRDLEAFF. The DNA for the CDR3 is TGTGCCAGCATGCTATTCCGGGACCTTGAAGCTTTCTTT.